The sequence of this T cell receptor beta chain was determined in a study of blood T cell repertoires in COVID-19. Across the study: From T cells, B-cell-depleted T cells, or PBMCs came the material, which was cDNA or gDNA.

The germline V gene encodes CDR1 LGHDT and CDR2 YNNKEL (reference sequence). The CDR3 is made up of 14 amino acids. The V segment lost 3 bases and the J segment 5 bases; nucleotides outside the gene matches: 6. Original processing methods: Amplification from reference gene primers served as the basis for estimated nucleated cell counts. The table came from immunoSEQ multiplex PCR; TCRdb's copy has only in-frame clones and leaves some out. The DNA was the basis for D and trimming; V, J and clone size are from that table. The sample contains 45,000 to 70,000 clones, under 90% of which appear only once.

This sequence joins TRBV3-1 (or the pseudogene TRBV3-2) and TRBJ2-7, with 8 bases lining up with TRBD1. The origin of this receptor is a woman aged 80 or over with active or convalescent COVID-19. Sequenced sample: peripheral blood. This CDR3 is CASSQGRGQHEQYF. Written as DNA, the CDR3 is TGTGCCAGCAGCCAGGGCAGGGGGCAACACGAGCAGTACTTC.